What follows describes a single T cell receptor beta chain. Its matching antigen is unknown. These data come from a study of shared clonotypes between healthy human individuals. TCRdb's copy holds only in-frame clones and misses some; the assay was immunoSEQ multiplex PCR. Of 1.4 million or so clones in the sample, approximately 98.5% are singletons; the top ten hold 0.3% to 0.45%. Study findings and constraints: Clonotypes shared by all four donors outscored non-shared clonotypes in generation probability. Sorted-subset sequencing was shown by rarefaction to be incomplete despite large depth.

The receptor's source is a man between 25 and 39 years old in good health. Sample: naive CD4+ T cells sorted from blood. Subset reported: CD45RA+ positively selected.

CDR3 region: CASRRQASSYEQYF. The CDR3 coding sequence is TGTGCCAGCAGACGACAGGCCAGCTCCTACGAGCAGTACTTC. V is TRBV6-5 and J is TRBJ2-7, with D tentatively TRBD1 (6 bases). CDR3 length equals 14 residues. Trimming shortened V by 6 bases and J by 0 bases, and 12 bases separated the two germline ends. Germline values: CDR1 MNHEY, CDR2 SVGAGI.